The clone carrying this T cell receptor (beta chain) was seen only a few times. The data originate from a study of blood T cell repertoires in COVID-19. Study summary: Samples came from the United States, Italy and Spain, spanning acute and convalescent COVID-19. T cells, B-cell-depleted T cells, or PBMCs provided the cDNA or gDNA that served as material.

The V and J ends lost 5 bases and 11 bases respectively, with 13 bases between them. Germline V gene lookup returns CDR1 SGHRS and CDR2 YFSETQ. The CDR3 loop spans 11 amino acids. Original analysis: Amplification with reference gene primers provided the estimates of nucleated cell counts. Some clones are missing from TCRdb's copy, which holds only in-frame ones; the method was immunoSEQ multiplex PCR. The V and J calls and clone size come from that table; D and trimming were worked out from the DNA. Of a few hundred thousand clones in the sample, more than 70% were seen once. The chain employs TRBV5-1 and TRBJ1-1; TRBD1 might be the D (5 bases). This clonotype originated in a woman under 30 with acute or convalescent COVID-19. The sequenced sample consisted of peripheral blood. CDR3 in amino acids: CASRTGVVAFF. The CDR3 DNA reads TGCGCCAGCAGAACAGGCGTGGTGGCTTTCTTT.